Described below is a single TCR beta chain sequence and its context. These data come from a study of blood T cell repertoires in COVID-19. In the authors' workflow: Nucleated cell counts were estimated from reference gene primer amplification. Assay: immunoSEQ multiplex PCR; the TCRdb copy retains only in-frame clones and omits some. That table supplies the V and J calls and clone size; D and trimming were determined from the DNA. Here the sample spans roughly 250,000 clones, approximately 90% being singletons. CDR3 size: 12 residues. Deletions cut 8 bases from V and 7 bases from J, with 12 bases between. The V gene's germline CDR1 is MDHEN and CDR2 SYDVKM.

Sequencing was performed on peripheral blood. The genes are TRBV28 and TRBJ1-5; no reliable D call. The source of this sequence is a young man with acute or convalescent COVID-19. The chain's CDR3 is CASLTPGQPQHF. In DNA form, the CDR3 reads TGTGCCAGCCTCACCCCGGGACAGCCCCAGCATTTT.